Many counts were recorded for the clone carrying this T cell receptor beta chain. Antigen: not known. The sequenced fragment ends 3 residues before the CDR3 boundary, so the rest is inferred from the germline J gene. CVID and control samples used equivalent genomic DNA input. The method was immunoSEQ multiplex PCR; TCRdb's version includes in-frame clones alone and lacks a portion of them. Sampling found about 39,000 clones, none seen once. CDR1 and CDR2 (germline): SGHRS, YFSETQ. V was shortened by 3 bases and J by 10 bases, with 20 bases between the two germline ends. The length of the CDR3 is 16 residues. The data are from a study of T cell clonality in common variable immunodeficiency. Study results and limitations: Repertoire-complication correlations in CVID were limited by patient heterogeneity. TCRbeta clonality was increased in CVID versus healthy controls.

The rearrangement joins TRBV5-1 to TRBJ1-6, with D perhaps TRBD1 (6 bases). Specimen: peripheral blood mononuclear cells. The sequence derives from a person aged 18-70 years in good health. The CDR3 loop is CASSSPSGDRRSPLHF. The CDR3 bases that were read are TGCGCCAGCAGCTCCCCGTCAGGGGACCGCAGGTCACCC.